A single T cell receptor beta chain is shown here with its context. Sequenced by immunoSEQ multiplex PCR; TCRdb stores in-frame clones only, minus some. Found here are some 320,000 clones, about 87% of them singletons; the top ten hold 5.5% to 8%. These data originate in a study of blood T cell repertoires in COVID-19. Sequenced: peripheral blood. The receptor was isolated from a woman under 40 who had recovered from COVID-19.

The CDR3 DNA is TGTGCCAGCAGTTTAACGGGGATTGGAAACACCATATATTTT. Protein: CASSLTGIGNTIYF. The chain couples TRBV28 to TRBJ1-3; D unclear. Germline V gene data show CDR1 as MDHEN and CDR2 as SYDVKM. The CDR3 is 14 amino acids. The germline V and J ends were trimmed by 2 bases and 3 bases, with 8 bases remaining between them. The full variable domain, rest sourced from reference TRBV28 and TRBJ1-3, is DVKVTQSSRYLVKRTGEKVFLECVQDMDHENMFWYRQDPGLGLRLIYFSYDVKMKEKGDIPEGYSVSREKKERFSLILESASTNQTSMYLCASSLTGIGNTIYFGEGSWLTVV.